The following is a T cell receptor beta chain sequence with its context. As yet, its antigen is unknown. This sample was included in a study of human T cells and chemical hapten exposure. Overall study: Per-sample TCR yield variation was attributed mainly to small pooled library volume differences. Study-wide results and limits: Large CDR3 similarity clusters arose significantly more often from expanded TCRs than from controls.

The time point was: pre-sensitization, week 0. Treatment denoted: therapeutic diphenylcyclopropenone sensitization with weekly scalp DPC. The study drew its donors from alopecia patients who were 18 to 70 years old and suitable for DPC. Original processing methods: Samples had a median of around 94,000 TCRs, ranging roughly 23,224 to 750,000. One entry per CDR3 protein results from TCRdb running MiXCR on the RACE reads. The V and J calls shown here were made by TCRdb, not taken from the authors' results. The data contain approximately 370,000 distinct CDR3 sequences, 4.5% to 5.5% of them singletons. The V and J ends lost 5 bases and 6 bases, in that order; junction bases with no gene match: 12. The CDR3 length is 16 residues. Germline V gene data show CDR1 as DFQATT and CDR2 as SNEGSKA (reference sequence).

The source is a woman under 30 with alopecia areata. Some clones in this sample may be carry-over from other donors' samples. The rearrangement links TRBV20-1 to TRBJ1-6; 8 bases agree with TRBD1. The sequencing here drew on whole blood, taken in connection with sensitization to the hapten diphenylcyclopropenone (DPC). CDR3 residues: CSARISRTGSNSPLHF. For the CDR3, the DNA is TGCAGTGCTCGGATCTCTAGGACAGGGAGTAATTCACCCCTCCACTTT.